The entry that follows covers one TCR beta chain sequence. A junction boundary mismatches the germline segment, possibly from a read error. The CDR3 covers 14 residues. The germline gives CDR1 MNHEY, CDR2 SVGAGI. The repertoire was sequenced with immunoSEQ multiplex PCR; TCRdb's copy has only in-frame clones and lacks some. The table lists roughly 180,000 clones, 85% to 90% of them singletons. The source of the sample is a study of blood T cell repertoires in COVID-19. Across the whole study: Material from acute and convalescent COVID-19 was sourced from the United States, Italy and Spain. PBMCs, B-cell-depleted T cells, or T cells were the source of the cDNA or gDNA that made up the material.

The V gene is TRBV6-5, the J gene TRBJ1-1; D call uncertain. The source of this sequence is a man younger than 35 with acute or convalescent COVID-19. The sample consisted of peripheral blood. The CDR3 loop is CATLHPVTNTEAFF. In DNA form, the CDR3 reads TGTGCCACCCTCCACCCGGTGACAAACACAGAAGCTTTCTTT.